This TCR beta chain was observed in a study of technical replicates of blood from several donors. Sequencing used immunoSEQ multiplex PCR; TCRdb keeps in-frame clones, though not all of them. In the table there are around 61,000 clones, around 88% of which are singletons. Per the germline V gene, CDR1 is MNHEY and CDR2 is SVGAGI. This CDR3 spans 14 amino acids. V lost 6 bases, J lost 1 base, and 3 bases stayed unmatched. The sequenced material came from PBMCs. V is TRBV6-5 and J is TRBJ1-3; 7 positions agree with TRBD1. The receptor was isolated from a human donor in good health. Some clones in this sample may be carry-over from other donors' samples. This CDR3 is CASRPGGSGNTIYF. The CDR3 DNA is TGTGCCAGCAGGCCAGGGGGGTCTGGAAACACCATATATTTT.